The entry that follows covers one T cell receptor (beta chain) sequence. This sample stems from a study of cytomegalovirus exposure and HLA in healthy donors. The CDR3 has 15 residues. V gave up 8 bases and J gave up 5 bases; unmatched junction bases: 12. From germline, CDR1 is MNHNS and CDR2 SASEGT. Only in-frame clones appear in the TCRdb table, and some are missing; sequencing was by immunoSEQ multiplex PCR. The table lists 150,000 to 200,000 clones, 87% of them singletons. This sequence originates from a woman in her 30s in good health and CMV-seronegative. The sample taken for sequencing was PBMCs. The V call is TRBV6-1, the J call TRBJ1-1; 9 nucleotides agree with TRBD1. The CDR3 reads CASYILGQGGTEAFF. CDR3 in DNA: TGTGCCAGCTACATATTGGGACAGGGTGGAACTGAAGCTTTCTTT.